Listed below are T cell receptor beta chains from one sample, sequenced in a study of a mutant IDH1 vaccine in newly diagnosed glioma. Clones were read by immunoSEQ multiplex PCR, and TCRdb kept only the in-frame ones, dropping some. Found here are roughly 99,000 clones, 70% to 90% of them singletons; the top ten hold 0.5% to 0.6%. The sample in question was PBMCs, obtained from a glioma patient treated with radiotherapy, temozolomide or both. These receptors were obtained from a woman aged 50 to 60 with glioma. Both conserved end residues are part of each CDR3. A D gene is named only where the DNA matches it firmly. Where a row states a size, it is once, few, many or the class of an expanded clone; other rows omit it.

size: .
D: TRBD1
J: TRBJ2-7
V: TRBV9
DNA: TGTGCCAGCAGCGCCGGAGGGACAGGGATTACCTACGAGCAGTACTTC
CDR3: CASSAGGTGITYEQYF

size: .
D: .
J: TRBJ1-3
V: TRBV19
DNA: TGTGCCAGTAGTATTGACACTGGAAACACCATATATTTT
CDR3: CASSIDTGNTIYF

size: once
D: .
J: TRBJ2-1
V: TRBV5-1
DNA: TGCGCCAGCAGCTCGAGACTTAGCGCCCCCTACAATGAGCAGTTCTTC
CDR3: CASSSRLSAPYNEQFF

size: .
D: TRBD1
J: TRBJ2-5
V: TRBV5-4
DNA: TGTGCCAGCAGCGGAGGACAGGGGTACCAAGAGACCCAGTACTTC
CDR3: CASSGGQGYQETQYF

size: .
D: .
J: TRBJ1-2
V: TRBV9
DNA: TGTGCCAGCAGCGTAACCTCCGAGGGCTATGGCTACACCTTC
CDR3: CASSVTSEGYGYTF

size: .
D: .
J: TRBJ1-1
V: TRBV18
DNA: TGTGCCAGCTCACCAGAAGGCGGGCCCCGGACCACTGAAGCTTTCTTT
CDR3: CASSPEGGPRTTEAFF

size: .
D: TRBD1
J: TRBJ1-6
V: TRBV6-5
DNA: TGTGCCAGCAGTTACTCGCCAGGGACAGGGTCACCCCTCCACTTT
CDR3: CASSYSPGTGSPLHF

size: few
D: .
J: TRBJ2-1
V: TRBV5-4
DNA: TGTGCCAGCAGCTTGCAAGGGTTCAACAATGAGCAGTTCTTC
CDR3: CASSLQGFNNEQFF

size: .
D: .
J: TRBJ2-1
V: TRBV28
DNA: TGTGCCAGCAGTGGGTTCATCAAGCGGGCCGACAATGAGCAGTTCTTC
CDR3: CASSGFIKRADNEQFF

size: .
D: .
J: TRBJ2-1
V: TRBV19
DNA: TGTGCCAGTTCAGGACAGTCGAAAAGCTACAATGAGCAGTTCTTC
CDR3: CASSGQSKSYNEQFF

size: few
D: TRBD1
J: TRBJ1-3
V: TRBV15
DNA: TGTGCCACCCGACGCTCCGGACAGGGCTCTGGAAACACCATATATTTT
CDR3: CATRRSGQGSGNTIYF

size: .
D: .
J: TRBJ1-1
V: TRBV30
DNA: TGTGCCTGGAGTGTCGGCACTGAAGCTTTCTTT
CDR3: CAWSVGTEAFF

size: .
D: TRBD1
J: TRBJ2-1
V: TRBV7-9
DNA: TGTGCCAGCAGCCCGAGGGCAGGGGGAAGCAATGAGCAGTTCTTC
CDR3: CASSPRAGGSNEQFF

size: .
D: .
J: TRBJ2-7
V: TRBV6-6
DNA: TGTGCCAGCACCTCAGTCTACGAGCAGTACTTC
CDR3: CASTSVYEQYF

size: .
D: .
J: TRBJ2-3
V: TRBV6-4
DNA: TGTGCCAGCAGTGAGGGCCCTCGGAAGACAGATACGCAGTATTTT
CDR3: CASSEGPRKTDTQYF

size: .
D: TRBD1
J: TRBJ2-5
V: TRBV6-5
DNA: TGTGCCAGCAGTCCGGACAGGGTCGGCGAGACCCAGTACTTC
CDR3: CASSPDRVGETQYF

size: few
D: TRBD1
J: TRBJ1-2
V: TRBV29-1
DNA: TGCAGCGCCCGGGGACAGTCTAACTATGGCTACACCTTC
CDR3: CSARGQSNYGYTF

size: .
D: TRBD1
J: TRBJ1-4
V: TRBV19
DNA: TGTGCCAGTAGCCCGGGACAGACCTCTAATGAAAAACTGTTTTTT
CDR3: CASSPGQTSNEKLFF

size: once
D: TRBD2
J: TRBJ2-2
V: TRBV6-5
DNA: TGTGCCAGCAGTTTCTTAGCGGGAGTCCCCGGGGAGCTGTTTTTT
CDR3: CASSFLAGVPGELFF

size: .
D: TRBD1
J: TRBJ1-2
V: TRBV4-2
DNA: TGTGCCAGCAAACTGGGGGGACAGGGGCCTAACTATGGCTACACCTTC
CDR3: CASKLGGQGPNYGYTF

size: .
D: TRBD2
J: TRBJ2-7
V: TRBV6-1
DNA: TGTGCCAGCAGTGAGGGACTAGCGGTAGGCAACGAGCAGTACTTC
CDR3: CASSEGLAVGNEQYF

size: .
D: .
J: TRBJ1-1
V: TRBV18
DNA: TGTGCCAGCTCACCACGAGAGTCGACTGAAGCTTTCTTT
CDR3: CASSPRESTEAFF

size: once
D: TRBD1
J: TRBJ2-7
V: TRBV19
DNA: TGTGCCAGTAGTCCAGAGACGGGACAGGGTTACGAGCAGTACTTC
CDR3: CASSPETGQGYEQYF

size: .
D: TRBD1
J: TRBJ1-2
V: TRBV18
DNA: TGTGCCAGCTCATCGGGACAGGGAGCTAACTATGGCTACACCTTC
CDR3: CASSSGQGANYGYTF

size: few
D: .
J: TRBJ2-2
V: TRBV7-9
DNA: TGTGCCAGCAGCTCAACAAGGACAGTTGCACGGGAGCTGTTTTTT
CDR3: CASSSTRTVARELFF

size: .
D: TRBD1
J: TRBJ2-7
V: TRBV29-1
DNA: TGCAGCGTTGAGGGACAGGGTTACGAGCAGTACTTC
CDR3: CSVEGQGYEQYF

size: .
D: .
J: TRBJ1-2
V: TRBV19
DNA: TGTGCCAGTAGTATAGATCGAATTGCCGGCCATGGCTACACCTTC
CDR3: CASSIDRIAGHGYTF

size: .
D: .
J: TRBJ2-1
V: TRBV28
DNA: TGTGCCAGCAGTTCCGCCCAACTGATAACTGCCTACAATGAGCAGTTCTTC
CDR3: CASSSAQLITAYNEQFF

size: .
D: .
J: TRBJ2-1
V: TRBV9
DNA: TGTGCCAGCAGCGTATCCCCTGCGATTTACAATGAGCAGTTCTTC
CDR3: CASSVSPAIYNEQFF

size: once
D: .
J: TRBJ1-5
V: TRBV7-8
DNA: TGTGCCAGCAGCTTAGGGTACAGGCATAGCAATCAGCCCCAGCATTTT
CDR3: CASSLGYRHSNQPQHF

size: .
D: .
J: TRBJ2-2
V: TRBV9
DNA: TGTGCCAGCAGCGATCCGGGACAGAACACCGGGGAGCTGTTTTTT
CDR3: CASSDPGQNTGELFF

size: .
D: .
J: TRBJ2-3
V: TRBV19
DNA: TGTGCCAGTAGTATCGACATTGGCGGCACAGATACGCAGTATTTT
CDR3: CASSIDIGGTDTQYF

size: .
D: TRBD1
J: TRBJ2-1
V: TRBV19
DNA: TGTGCCAGTAGTATAGCACAGGGGGCGGAAGAAAATGAGCAGTTCTTC
CDR3: CASSIAQGAEENEQFF

size: .
D: TRBD1
J: TRBJ2-7
V: TRBV27
DNA: TGTGCCAGCAGGGGAGGGACAGGGCCCAACTACGAGCAGTACTTC
CDR3: CASRGGTGPNYEQYF

size: .
D: .
J: TRBJ1-2
V: TRBV5-4
DNA: TGTGCCAGCAGGGGAGAGGGTAACTATGGCTACACCTTC
CDR3: CASRGEGNYGYTF

size: .
D: .
J: TRBJ1-1
V: TRBV7-9
DNA: TGTGCCAGCAGCCCTGGTAGGGTAAACACTGAAGCTTTCTTT
CDR3: CASSPGRVNTEAFF

size: once
D: .
J: TRBJ2-2
V: TRBV28
DNA: TGTGCCAGCAGTTCCCTAGGGGGGGAAGTTACCGGGGAGCTGTTTTTT
CDR3: CASSSLGGEVTGELFF

size: .
D: TRBD2
J: TRBJ2-7
V: TRBV7-9
DNA: TGTGCCAGCAGCTTACTAGCGGGAGGGCCGGGCGAGCAGTACTTC
CDR3: CASSLLAGGPGEQYF

size: .
D: .
J: TRBJ2-7
V: TRBV4-1
DNA: TGCGCCAGCAGCCACCCGGGACCAATTTCCTACGAGCAGTACTTC
CDR3: CASSHPGPISYEQYF

size: .
D: TRBD2
J: TRBJ2-7
V: TRBV10-1
DNA: TGCGCCAGCAGCGCCGGGACTAGCGGTCTCCACGAGCAGTACTTC
CDR3: CASSAGTSGLHEQYF

size: .
D: TRBD1
J: TRBJ2-6
V: TRBV5-6
DNA: TGTGCCAGCAGCTGGGGACAGCTCAGCTCTGGGGCCAACGTCCTGACTTTC
CDR3: CASSWGQLSSGANVLTF

size: once
D: .
J: TRBJ1-5
V: TRBV5-1
DNA: TGCGCCAGCAGCTTGGGGGGAGGCAGGGGCGGCAATCAGCCCCAGCATTTT
CDR3: CASSLGGGRGGNQPQHF

size: .
D: TRBD2
J: TRBJ2-7
V: TRBV5-1
DNA: TGCGCCAGCAGCCCGGGGACTAGACGCGAGCAGTACTTC
CDR3: CASSPGTRREQYF

size: few
D: TRBD2
J: TRBJ2-3
V: TRBV7-2
DNA: TGTGCCAACCAACTAGCGGTGGGCAGAGATACGCAGTATTTT
CDR3: CANQLAVGRDTQYF